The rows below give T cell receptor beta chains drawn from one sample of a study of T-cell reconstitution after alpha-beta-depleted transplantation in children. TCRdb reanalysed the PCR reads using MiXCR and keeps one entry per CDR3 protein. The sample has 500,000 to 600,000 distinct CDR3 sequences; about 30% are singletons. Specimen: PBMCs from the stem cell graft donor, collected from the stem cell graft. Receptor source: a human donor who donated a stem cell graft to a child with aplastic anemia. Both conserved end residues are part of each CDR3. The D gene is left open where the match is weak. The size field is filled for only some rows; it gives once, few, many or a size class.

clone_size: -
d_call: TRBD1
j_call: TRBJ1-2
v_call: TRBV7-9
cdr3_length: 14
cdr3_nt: TGTGCCAGCACCCTGACGACAGGGTTTCAGGGCTACACCTTC
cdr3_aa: CASTLTTGFQGYTF

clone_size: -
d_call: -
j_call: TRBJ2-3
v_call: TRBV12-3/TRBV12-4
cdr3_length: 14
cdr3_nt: TGTGCCAGCAGTTTTGGGGCCTCCACAGATACGCAGTATTTT
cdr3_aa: CASSFGASTDTQYF

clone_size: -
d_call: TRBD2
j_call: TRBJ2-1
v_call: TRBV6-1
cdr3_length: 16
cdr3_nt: TGTGCCAGCACCCGTCTAGCGGGAGGGACCCACAATGAGCAGTTCTTC
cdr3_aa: CASTRLAGGTHNEQFF

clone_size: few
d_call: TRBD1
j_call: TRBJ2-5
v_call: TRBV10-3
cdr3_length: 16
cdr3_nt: TGTGCCACTCGCCAGGACAGGGGGCGCAGCGGAGAGACCCAGTACTTC
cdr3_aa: CATRQDRGRSGETQYF

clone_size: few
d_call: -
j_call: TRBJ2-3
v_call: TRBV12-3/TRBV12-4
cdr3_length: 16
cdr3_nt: TGTGCCAGCAGTCCGGCGGGAGTTCAGGGGACAGATACGCAGTATTTT
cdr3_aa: CASSPAGVQGTDTQYF

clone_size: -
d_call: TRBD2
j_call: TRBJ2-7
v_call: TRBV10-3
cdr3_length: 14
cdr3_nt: TGTGCCATCAGGGGGACTAGCGGGAGCGGCGAGCAGTACTTC
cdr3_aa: CAIRGTSGSGEQYF

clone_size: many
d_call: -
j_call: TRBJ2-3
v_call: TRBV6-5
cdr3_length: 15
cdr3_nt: TGTGCCAGCAGTTACGTCAGGCCTAGCACAGATACGCAGTATTTT
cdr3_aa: CASSYVRPSTDTQYF

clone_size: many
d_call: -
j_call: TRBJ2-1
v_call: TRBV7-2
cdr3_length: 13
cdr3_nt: TGTGCCAGCAGCGAAGGCCAGGGCAATGAGCAGTTCTTC
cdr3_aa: CASSEGQGNEQFF

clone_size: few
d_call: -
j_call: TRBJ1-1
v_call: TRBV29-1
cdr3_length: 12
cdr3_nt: TGCAGCGCAGGACAGTCGAACACTGAAGCTTTCTTT
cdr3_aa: CSAGQSNTEAFF

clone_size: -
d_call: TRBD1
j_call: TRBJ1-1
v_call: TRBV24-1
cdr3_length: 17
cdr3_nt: TGTGCCACCAGTGAGGGGGGCTCGACAGGGGAGGACACTGAAGCTTTCTTT
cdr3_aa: CATSEGGSTGEDTEAFF

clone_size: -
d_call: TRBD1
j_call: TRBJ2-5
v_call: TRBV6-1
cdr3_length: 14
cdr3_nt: TGTGCCAGCAGAAAAGACAGGGGCCTAGAGACCCAGTACTTC
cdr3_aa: CASRKDRGLETQYF

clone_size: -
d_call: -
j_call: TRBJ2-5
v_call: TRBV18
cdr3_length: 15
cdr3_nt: TGTGCCAGCTCACCCCGGACAATAGGCCAAGAGACCCAGTACTTC
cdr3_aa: CASSPRTIGQETQYF

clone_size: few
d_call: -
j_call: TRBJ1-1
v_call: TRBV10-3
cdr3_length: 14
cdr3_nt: TGTGCCATCCGAAGGCGACAGGAAAACACTGAAGCTTTCTTT
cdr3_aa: CAIRRRQENTEAFF

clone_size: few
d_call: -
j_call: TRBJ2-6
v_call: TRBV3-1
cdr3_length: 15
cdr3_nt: TGTGCCAGCAGCCAAGTTATGGCTGGGGCCAACGTCCTGACTTTC
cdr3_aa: CASSQVMAGANVLTF

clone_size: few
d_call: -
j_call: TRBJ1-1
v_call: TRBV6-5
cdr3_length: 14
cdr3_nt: TGTGCCAGCAGTTCCAGACAGATGAACACTGAAGCTTTCTTT
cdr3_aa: CASSSRQMNTEAFF

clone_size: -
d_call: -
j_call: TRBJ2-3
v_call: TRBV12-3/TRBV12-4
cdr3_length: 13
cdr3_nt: TGTGCCAGCAGTCGACTAGTCACAGATACGCAGTATTTT
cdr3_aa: CASSRLVTDTQYF

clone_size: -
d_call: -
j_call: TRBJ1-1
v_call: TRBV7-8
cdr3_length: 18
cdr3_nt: TGTGCCAGCAGCTTAGTAGGGGGGGCTGGTAGCATGAACACTGAAGCTTTCTTT
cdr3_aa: CASSLVGGAGSMNTEAFF

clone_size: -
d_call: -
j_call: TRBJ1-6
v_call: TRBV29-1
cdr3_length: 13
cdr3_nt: TGCAGCGTTGTGCGGGTCCAGAATTCACCCCTCCACTTT
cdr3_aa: CSVVRVQNSPLHF

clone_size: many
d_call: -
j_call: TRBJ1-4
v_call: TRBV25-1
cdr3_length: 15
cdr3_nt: TGTGCCAGCAGAGATGAGGGGGCAACTAATGAAAAACTGTTTTTT
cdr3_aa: CASRDEGATNEKLFF

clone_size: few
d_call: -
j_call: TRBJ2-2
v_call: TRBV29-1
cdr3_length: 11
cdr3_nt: TGCAGCGTGCCCTCCACCGGGGAGCTGTTTTTT
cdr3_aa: CSVPSTGELFF

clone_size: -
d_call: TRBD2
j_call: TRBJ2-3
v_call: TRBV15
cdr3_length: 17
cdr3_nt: TGTGCCACCAGCAGAGATCAAGCGGGACCTCGCACAGATACGCAGTATTTT
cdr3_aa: CATSRDQAGPRTDTQYF

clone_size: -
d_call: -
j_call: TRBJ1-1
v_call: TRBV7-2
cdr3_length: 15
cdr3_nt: TGTGCCAGCAGCCCCAACACGGGCGGGAGCACTGAAGCTTTCTTT
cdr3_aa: CASSPNTGGSTEAFF

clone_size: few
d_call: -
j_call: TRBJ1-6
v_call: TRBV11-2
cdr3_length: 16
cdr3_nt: TGTGCCAGCAGCTTAAACACGTGGCAGAGTAATTCACCCCTCCACTTT
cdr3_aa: CASSLNTWQSNSPLHF

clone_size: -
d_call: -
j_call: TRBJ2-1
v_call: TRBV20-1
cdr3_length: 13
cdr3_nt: TGCAGTGCTCCGGGGCTTGGCTACAGTGAGCAGTTCTTC
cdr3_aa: CSAPGLGYSEQFF

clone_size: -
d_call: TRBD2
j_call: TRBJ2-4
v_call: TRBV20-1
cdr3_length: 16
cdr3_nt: TGCAGTGCCCGCCGTTCGGGACTAGTAGCCAAAAACATTCAGTACTTC
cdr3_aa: CSARRSGLVAKNIQYF

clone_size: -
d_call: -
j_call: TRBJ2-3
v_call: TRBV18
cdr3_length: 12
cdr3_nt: TGTGCCAGCTCACCTAAGGGAGATACGCAGTATTTT
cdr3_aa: CASSPKGDTQYF

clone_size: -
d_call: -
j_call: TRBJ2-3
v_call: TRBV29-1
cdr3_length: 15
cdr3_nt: TGCAGCGTTAAGGGAGGGCGGGGGCGAGGAGATACGCAGTATTTT
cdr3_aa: CSVKGGRGRGDTQYF

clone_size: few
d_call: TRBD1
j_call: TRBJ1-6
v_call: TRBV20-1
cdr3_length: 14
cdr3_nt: TGCAGTGCTAGAGCCGGGACAGATAATTCACCCCTCCACTTT
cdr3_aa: CSARAGTDNSPLHF

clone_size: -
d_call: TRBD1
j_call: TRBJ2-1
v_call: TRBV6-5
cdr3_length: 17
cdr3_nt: TGTGCCAGCAGTTACTCGATCGACAGGGGGGGACACAATGAGCAGTTCTTC
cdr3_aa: CASSYSIDRGGHNEQFF

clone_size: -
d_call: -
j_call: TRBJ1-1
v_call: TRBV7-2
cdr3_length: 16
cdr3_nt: TGTGCCAGCAGCTCCCGGGACGGCGGGGGTAGCGCTGAAGCTTTCTTT
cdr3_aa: CASSSRDGGGSAEAFF

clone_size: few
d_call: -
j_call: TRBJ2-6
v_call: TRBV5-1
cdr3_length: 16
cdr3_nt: TGCGCCAGCAGCTTAACGGGGCACTCTGGGGCCAACGTCCTGACTTTC
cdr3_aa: CASSLTGHSGANVLTF

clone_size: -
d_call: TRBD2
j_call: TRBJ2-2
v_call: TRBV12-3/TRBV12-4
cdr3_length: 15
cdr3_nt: TGTGCCAGCAGTCCCGGACTAGCGGGCACCGGGGAGCTGTTTTTT
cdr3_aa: CASSPGLAGTGELFF

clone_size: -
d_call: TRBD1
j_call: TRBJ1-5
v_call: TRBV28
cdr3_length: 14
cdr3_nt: TGTGCCAGCCGCAGGGGGGGGTCCCATGACTTACTGCATTTT
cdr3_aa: CASRRGGSHDLLHF

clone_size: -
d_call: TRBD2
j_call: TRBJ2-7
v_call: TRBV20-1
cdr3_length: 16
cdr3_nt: TGCAGTGCCAGTTCCGATGGACTAGCGGGGCTCTACGAGCAGTACTTC
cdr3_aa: CSASSDGLAGLYEQYF

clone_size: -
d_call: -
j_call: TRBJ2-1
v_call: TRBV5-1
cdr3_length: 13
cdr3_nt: TGCGCCAGCAGCTTGGATTTTGAGGGTGAGCAGTTCTTC
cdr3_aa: CASSLDFEGEQFF

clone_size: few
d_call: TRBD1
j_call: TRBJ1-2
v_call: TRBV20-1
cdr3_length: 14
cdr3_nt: TGCAGTGCTAGAGGATTGGGACAGGGCTATGGCTACACCTTC
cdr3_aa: CSARGLGQGYGYTF

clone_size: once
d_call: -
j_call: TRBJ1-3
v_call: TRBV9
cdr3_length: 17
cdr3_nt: TGTGCCAGCAGCGTAGGGTTGACGGTCTCCTCTGGAAACACCATATATTTT
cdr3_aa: CASSVGLTVSSGNTIYF

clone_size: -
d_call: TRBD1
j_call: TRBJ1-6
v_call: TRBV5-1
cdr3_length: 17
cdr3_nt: TGCGCCAGCAGCCCCTGGGACAGGCCGGACTATAATTCACCCCTCCACTTT
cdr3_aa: CASSPWDRPDYNSPLHF

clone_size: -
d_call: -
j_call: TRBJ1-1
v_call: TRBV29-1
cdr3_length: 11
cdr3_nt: TGCAGCGTTGACCCCCACTATGAAGCTTTCTTT
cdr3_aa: CSVDPHYEAFF

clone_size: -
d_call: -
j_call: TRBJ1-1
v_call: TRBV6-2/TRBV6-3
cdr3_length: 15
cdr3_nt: TGTGCCAGCAGGATAGTGGGGGGACCGAACACTGAAGCTTTCTTT
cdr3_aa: CASRIVGGPNTEAFF

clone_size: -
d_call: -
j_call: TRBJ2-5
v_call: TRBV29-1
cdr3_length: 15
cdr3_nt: TGCAGCGTTGAGGGAGCGACAGACGACCAAGAGACCCAGTACTTC
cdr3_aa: CSVEGATDDQETQYF

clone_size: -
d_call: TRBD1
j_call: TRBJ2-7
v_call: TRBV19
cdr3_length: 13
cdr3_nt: TGTGCCAGTAGTATAACAGGGGGCTACGAGCAGTACTTC
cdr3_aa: CASSITGGYEQYF